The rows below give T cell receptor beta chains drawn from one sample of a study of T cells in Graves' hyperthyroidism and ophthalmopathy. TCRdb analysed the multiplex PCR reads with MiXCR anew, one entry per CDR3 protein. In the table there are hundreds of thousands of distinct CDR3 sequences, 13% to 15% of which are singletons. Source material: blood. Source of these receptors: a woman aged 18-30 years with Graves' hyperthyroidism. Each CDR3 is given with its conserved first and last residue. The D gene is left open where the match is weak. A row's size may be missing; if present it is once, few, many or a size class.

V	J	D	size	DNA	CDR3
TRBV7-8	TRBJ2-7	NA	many	TGTGCCAGCAGCCCAAATCGGCGGACAGACTCCTACGAGCAGTACTTC	CASSPNRRTDSYEQYF
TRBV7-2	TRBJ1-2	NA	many	TGTGCCAGCAGCCGCCGTGGAGCGAATGGCTACACCTTC	CASSRRGANGYTF
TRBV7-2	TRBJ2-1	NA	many	TGTGCCAGCAGCTTAGTTGCGGGAATGAATAATGAGCAGTTCTTC	CASSLVAGMNNEQFF
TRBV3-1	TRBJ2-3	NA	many	TGTGCCAGCAGCCAAGATTATGGGGAAATCACAGATACGCAGTATTTT	CASSQDYGEITDTQYF
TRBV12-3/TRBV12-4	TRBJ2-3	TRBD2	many	TGTGCCAGCAGTTTAGGACTAGCGGATTACACAGATACGCAGTATTTT	CASSLGLADYTDTQYF
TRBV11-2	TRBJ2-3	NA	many	TGTGCCAGCAGCTTAGAGGCTGGGGTCGTGGCGCAGTATTTT	CASSLEAGVVAQYF
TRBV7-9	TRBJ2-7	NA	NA	TGTGCCAGCAGTCCCGCCTCCGTTCCATACTACGAGCAGTACTTC	CASSPASVPYYEQYF
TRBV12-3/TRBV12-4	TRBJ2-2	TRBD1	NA	TGTGCCAGCAGTCCCATGACAGGGACCGGGGAGCTGTTTTTT	CASSPMTGTGELFF
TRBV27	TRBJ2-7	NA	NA	TGTGCCAGCAGTTTTTTGGACGGACCCTACGAGCAGTACTTC	CASSFLDGPYEQYF
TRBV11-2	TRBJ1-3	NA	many	TGTGCCAGCAGCTCAAGAGAGTCCAGCTCCCACACCATATATTTT	CASSSRESSSHTIYF
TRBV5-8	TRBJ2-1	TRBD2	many	TGTGCCAGCAGAACCGGGACTAGCAGAACCTACAATGAGCAGTTCTTC	CASRTGTSRTYNEQFF
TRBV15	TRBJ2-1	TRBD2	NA	TGTGCCACCAGCAGAGGTGCCGGGACTAGTCTTCGGGAGCAGTTCTTC	CATSRGAGTSLREQFF
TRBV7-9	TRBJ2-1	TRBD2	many	TGTGCCAGCAGCTTCCCGGGTACTAGCGGGAGAACTAATGAGCAGTTCTTC	CASSFPGTSGRTNEQFF
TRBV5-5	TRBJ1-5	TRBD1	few	TGTGCCAGCAGCTCGATGGACAGGGCGGCGGTTCAGCCCCAGCATTTT	CASSSMDRAAVQPQHF
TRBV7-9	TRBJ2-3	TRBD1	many	TGTGCCAGCGTCGAAGCAGGGGGCGAAAGAGATACGCAGTATTTT	CASVEAGGERDTQYF
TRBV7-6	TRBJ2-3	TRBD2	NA	TGTGCCAGCAGCTCCCCCCCCTCACGGGGAGGGGATAGCACAGATACGCAGTATTTT	CASSSPPSRGGDSTDTQYF
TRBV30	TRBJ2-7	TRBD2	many	TGTGCCTGGAGTGCCCTAACTAGCGGCCCCTTCTACGAGCAGTACTTC	CAWSALTSGPFYEQYF
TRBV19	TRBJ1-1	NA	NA	TGTGCCAGTAGTGCGGCCCTGAACACTGAAGCTTTCTTT	CASSAALNTEAFF
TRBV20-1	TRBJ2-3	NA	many	TGCAGTGCTAGAGATGATCGGTTCGGGAGTAATACGCAGTATTTT	CSARDDRFGSNTQYF
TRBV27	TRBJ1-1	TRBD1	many	TGTGCCAGCGGAAAGGACAGGGTGGTCACTGAAGCTTTCTTT	CASGKDRVVTEAFF
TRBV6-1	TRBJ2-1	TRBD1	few	TGTGCCGGCAGTAGACAGGGGGGGGTAGGCAATGAGCAGTTCTTC	CAGSRQGGVGNEQFF
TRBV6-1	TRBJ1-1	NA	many	TGTGCCAGCAGTAAACCTACAGGGAACACTGAAGCTTTCTTT	CASSKPTGNTEAFF
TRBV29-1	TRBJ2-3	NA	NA	TGCAGCGCCCCCGGGCGGGACCACACAGATACGCAGTATTTT	CSAPGRDHTDTQYF
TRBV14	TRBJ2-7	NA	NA	TGTGCCAGCAGCCAAGTACCGGGTCAGCAGTACTTC	CASSQVPGQQYF
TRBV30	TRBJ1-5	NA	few	TGTGCTTGGAGTGTTTCGGGGTATAGCAATCAGCCCCAGCATTTT	CAWSVSGYSNQPQHF
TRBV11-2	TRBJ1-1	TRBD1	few	TGTGCCAGCAGCGTTAACAGGGGACTATCGGCCGCTGAAGCTTTCTTT	CASSVNRGLSAAEAFF
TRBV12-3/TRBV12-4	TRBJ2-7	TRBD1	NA	TGTGCCAGCAGTGAATCAGGGGGTTCCTACGAGCAGTACTTC	CASSESGGSYEQYF
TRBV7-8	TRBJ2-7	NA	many	TGTGCCAGCAGCCGAGACAGGCAATCCTACGAGCAGTACTTC	CASSRDRQSYEQYF
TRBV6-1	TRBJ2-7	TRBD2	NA	TGTGCCAGCAGCCCGGGAAATCGACTAGCAGTCTCCTACGAGCAGTACTTC	CASSPGNRLAVSYEQYF
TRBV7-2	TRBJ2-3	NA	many	TGTGCCAGCAGCTTACGCGGGGGAGGGGGCGATACGCAGTATTTT	CASSLRGGGGDTQYF
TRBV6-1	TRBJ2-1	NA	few	TGTGCCAGCAGTCGTTCCGGGACTCTCATCTCCTACAATGAGCAGTTCTTC	CASSRSGTLISYNEQFF
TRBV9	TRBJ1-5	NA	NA	TGTGCCAGCAGCATAGACAGCCGGAGCAATCAGCCCCAGCATTTT	CASSIDSRSNQPQHF
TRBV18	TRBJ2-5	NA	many	TGTGCCAGCTCACCACCGGGCCAAGAGACCCAGTACTTC	CASSPPGQETQYF
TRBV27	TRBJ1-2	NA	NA	TGTGCCAGCAGTTTGTCGGTCAGGGCGAGTGGCTACACCTTC	CASSLSVRASGYTF
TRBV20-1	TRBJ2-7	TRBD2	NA	TGCAGTGCGGCAGACTTAGCGGGCGCCTACGAGCAGTACTTC	CSAADLAGAYEQYF
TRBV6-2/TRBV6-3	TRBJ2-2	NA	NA	TGTGCCAGCAGTTACGGGACTACCGGGGAGCTGTTTTTT	CASSYGTTGELFF
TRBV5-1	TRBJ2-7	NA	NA	TGCGCCAGCAGCCCTGGGACTTTTACCTACGAGCAGTACTTC	CASSPGTFTYEQYF
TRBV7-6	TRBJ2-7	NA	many	TGTGCCAGCAGCCTGGGCGGGTTCGGGGAGCAGTACTTC	CASSLGGFGEQYF
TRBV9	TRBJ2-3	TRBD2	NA	TGTGCCAGCAGCCGGCTAGCGGGAGGGCCAAGGACACCAGATACGCAGTATTTT	CASSRLAGGPRTPDTQYF
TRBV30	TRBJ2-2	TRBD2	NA	TGTGCCTGGACCCCACGGGGCGGGAGGGCCACCACCGGGGAGCTGTTTTTT	CAWTPRGGRATTGELFF
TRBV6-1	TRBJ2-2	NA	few	TGTGCCAGCAGTCCCCCAAAAGCAGGCACCGGGGAGCTGTTTTTT	CASSPPKAGTGELFF
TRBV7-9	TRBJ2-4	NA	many	TGTGCCAGCAGCTTCCCGGCCAGGGGCAAAAACATTCAGTACTTC	CASSFPARGKNIQYF
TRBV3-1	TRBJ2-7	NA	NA	TGTGCCAGCAGCCAATTCGATGAGCAGTACTTC	CASSQFDEQYF